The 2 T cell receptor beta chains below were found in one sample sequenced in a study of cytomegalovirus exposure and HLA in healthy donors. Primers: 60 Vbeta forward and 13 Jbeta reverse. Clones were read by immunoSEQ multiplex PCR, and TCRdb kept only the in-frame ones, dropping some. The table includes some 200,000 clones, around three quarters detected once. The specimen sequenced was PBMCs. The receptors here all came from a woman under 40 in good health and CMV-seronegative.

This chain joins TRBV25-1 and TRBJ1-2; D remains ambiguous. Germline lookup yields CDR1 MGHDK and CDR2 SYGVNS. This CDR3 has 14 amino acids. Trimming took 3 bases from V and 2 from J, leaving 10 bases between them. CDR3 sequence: CASSDRVVNYGYTF. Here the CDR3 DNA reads TGTGCCAGCAGTGACCGGGTCGTAAACTATGGCTACACCTTC.

In nucleotides, the CDR3 is TGTGCCAGTAGGCCCGGGACAGGGGGTTTGTACACCGGGGAGCTGTTTTTT. It encodes CASRPGTGGLYTGELFF. J is TRBJ2-2 and V is TRBV19; 11 bases line up with TRBD1. J was trimmed by 3 bases and V by 6 bases; bases with no gene match: 9. This CDR3 has 17 residues. Germline lookup yields CDR1 LNHDA and CDR2 SQIVND (reference sequence).